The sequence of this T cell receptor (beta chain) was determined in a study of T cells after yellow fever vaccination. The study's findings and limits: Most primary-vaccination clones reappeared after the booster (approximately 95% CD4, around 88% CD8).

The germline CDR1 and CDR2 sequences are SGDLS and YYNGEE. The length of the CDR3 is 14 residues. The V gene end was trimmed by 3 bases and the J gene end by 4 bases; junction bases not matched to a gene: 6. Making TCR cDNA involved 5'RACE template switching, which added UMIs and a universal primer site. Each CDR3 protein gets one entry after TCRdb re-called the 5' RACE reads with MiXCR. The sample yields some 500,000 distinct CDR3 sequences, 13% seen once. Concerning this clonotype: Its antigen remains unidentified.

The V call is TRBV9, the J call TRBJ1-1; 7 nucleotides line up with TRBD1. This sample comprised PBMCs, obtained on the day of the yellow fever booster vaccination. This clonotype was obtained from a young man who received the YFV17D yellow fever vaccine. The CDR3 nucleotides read TGTGCCAGCAGCGCCCGACAGGGTCCCACTGAAGCTTTCTTT. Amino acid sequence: CASSARQGPTEAFF. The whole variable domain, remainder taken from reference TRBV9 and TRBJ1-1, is DSGVTQTPKHLITATGQRVTLRCSPRSGDLSVYWYQQSLDQGLQFLIQYYNGEERAKGNILERFSAQQFPDLHSELNLSSLELGDSALYFCASSARQGPTEAFFGQGTRLTVV.